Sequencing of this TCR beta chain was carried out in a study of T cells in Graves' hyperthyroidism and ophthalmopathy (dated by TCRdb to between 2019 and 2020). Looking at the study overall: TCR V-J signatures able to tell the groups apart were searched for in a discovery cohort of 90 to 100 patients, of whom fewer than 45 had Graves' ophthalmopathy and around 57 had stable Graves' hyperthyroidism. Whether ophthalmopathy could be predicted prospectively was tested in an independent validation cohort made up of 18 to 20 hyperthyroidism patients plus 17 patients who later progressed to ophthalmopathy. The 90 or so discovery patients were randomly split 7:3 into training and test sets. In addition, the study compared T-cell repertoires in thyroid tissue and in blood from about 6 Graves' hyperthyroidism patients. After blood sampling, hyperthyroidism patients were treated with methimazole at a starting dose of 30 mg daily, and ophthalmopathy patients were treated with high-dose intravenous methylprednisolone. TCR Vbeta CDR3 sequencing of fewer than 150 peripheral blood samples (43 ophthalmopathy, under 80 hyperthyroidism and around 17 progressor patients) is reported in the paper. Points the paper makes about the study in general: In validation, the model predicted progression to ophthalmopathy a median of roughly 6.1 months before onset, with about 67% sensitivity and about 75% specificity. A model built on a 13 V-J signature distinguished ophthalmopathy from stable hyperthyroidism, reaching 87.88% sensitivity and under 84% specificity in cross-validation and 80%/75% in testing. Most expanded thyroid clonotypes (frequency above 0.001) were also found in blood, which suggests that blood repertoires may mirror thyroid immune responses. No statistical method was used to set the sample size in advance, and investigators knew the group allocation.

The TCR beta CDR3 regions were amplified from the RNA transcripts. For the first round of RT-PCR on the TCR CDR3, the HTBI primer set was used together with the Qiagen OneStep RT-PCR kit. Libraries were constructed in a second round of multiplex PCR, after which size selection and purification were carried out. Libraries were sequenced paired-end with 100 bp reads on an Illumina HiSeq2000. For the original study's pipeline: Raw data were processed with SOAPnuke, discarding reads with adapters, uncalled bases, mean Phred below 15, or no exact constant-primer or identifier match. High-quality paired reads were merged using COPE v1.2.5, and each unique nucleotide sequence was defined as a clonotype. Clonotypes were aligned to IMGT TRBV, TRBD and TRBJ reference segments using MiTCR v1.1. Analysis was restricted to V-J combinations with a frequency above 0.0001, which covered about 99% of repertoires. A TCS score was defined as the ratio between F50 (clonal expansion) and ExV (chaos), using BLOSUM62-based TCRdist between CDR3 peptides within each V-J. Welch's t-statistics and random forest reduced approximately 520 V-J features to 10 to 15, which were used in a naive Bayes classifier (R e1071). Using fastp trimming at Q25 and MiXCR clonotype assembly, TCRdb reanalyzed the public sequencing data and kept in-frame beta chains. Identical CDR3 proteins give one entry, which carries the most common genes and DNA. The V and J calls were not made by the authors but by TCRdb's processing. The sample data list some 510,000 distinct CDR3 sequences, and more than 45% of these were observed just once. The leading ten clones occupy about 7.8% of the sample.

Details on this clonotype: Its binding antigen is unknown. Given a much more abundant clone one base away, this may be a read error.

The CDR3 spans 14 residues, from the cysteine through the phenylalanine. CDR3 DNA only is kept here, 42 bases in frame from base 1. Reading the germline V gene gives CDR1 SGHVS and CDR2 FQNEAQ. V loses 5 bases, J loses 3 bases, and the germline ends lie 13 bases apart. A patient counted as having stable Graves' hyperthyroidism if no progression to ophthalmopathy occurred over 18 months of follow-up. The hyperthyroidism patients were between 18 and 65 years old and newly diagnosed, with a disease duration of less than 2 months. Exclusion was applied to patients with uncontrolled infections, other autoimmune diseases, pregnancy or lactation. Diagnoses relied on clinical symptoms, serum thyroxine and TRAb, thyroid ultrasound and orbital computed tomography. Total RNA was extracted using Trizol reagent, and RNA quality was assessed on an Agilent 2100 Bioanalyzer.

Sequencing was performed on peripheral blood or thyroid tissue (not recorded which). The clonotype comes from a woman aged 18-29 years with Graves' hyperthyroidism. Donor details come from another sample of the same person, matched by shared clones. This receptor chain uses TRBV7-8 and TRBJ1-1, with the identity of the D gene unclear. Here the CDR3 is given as CASSEGPGDTEAFF. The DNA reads TGTGCCAGCAGCGAAGGGCCAGGAGACACTGAAGCTTTCTTT.